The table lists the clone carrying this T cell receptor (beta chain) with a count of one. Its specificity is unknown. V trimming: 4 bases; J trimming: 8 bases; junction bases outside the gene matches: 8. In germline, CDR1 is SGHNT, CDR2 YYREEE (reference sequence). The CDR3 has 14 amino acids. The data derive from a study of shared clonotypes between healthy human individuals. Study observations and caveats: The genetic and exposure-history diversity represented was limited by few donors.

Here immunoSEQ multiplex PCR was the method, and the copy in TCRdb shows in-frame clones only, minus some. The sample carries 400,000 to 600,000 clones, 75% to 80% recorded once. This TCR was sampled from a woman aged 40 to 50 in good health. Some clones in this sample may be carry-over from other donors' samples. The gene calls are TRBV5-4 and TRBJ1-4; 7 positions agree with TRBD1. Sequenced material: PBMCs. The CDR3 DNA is TGTGCCAGCAGCCACGCGGGACAGCCCGAAAAACTGTTTTTT. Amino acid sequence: CASSHAGQPEKLFF. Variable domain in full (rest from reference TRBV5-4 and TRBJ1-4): ETGVTQSPTHLIKTRGQQVTLRCSSQSGHNTVSWYQQALGQGPQFIFQYYREEENGRGNFPPRFSGLQFPNYSSELNVNALELDDSALYLCASSHAGQPEKLFFGSGTQLSVL.